This T cell receptor (beta chain) originates from a study of blood T cell repertoires in COVID-19. The wider study: Collection of acute and convalescent COVID-19 samples took place in the United States, Italy and Spain. Nucleic acid was either cDNA or gDNA, and it came from T cells, B-cell-depleted T cells, or PBMCs.

V shed 3 bases, J shed 5 bases, and the junction held 3 bases outside the gene matches. Germline V gene sequence: CDR1 SGHRS, CDR2 YFSETQ. The CDR3 covers 15 residues. In the original processing: For nucleated cells, counts were estimated from reference gene primer amplification. Method: immunoSEQ multiplex PCR; TCRdb's copy keeps in-frame clones and lacks some. V, J and clone size are those of that table, while D and trimming were read from the DNA. The sample holds some 76,000 clones, less than 95% seen once. This clone occurred a few times. Sample: peripheral blood. The clonotype originates from a woman aged 18-30 years with acute or convalescent COVID-19. The V gene is TRBV5-1, the J gene TRBJ1-6; TRBD1 matches 9 bases. CDR3 in amino acids: CASSWGDRDNSPLHF. CDR3 bases: TGCGCCAGCAGCTGGGGGGACAGGGATAATTCACCCCTCCACTTT.